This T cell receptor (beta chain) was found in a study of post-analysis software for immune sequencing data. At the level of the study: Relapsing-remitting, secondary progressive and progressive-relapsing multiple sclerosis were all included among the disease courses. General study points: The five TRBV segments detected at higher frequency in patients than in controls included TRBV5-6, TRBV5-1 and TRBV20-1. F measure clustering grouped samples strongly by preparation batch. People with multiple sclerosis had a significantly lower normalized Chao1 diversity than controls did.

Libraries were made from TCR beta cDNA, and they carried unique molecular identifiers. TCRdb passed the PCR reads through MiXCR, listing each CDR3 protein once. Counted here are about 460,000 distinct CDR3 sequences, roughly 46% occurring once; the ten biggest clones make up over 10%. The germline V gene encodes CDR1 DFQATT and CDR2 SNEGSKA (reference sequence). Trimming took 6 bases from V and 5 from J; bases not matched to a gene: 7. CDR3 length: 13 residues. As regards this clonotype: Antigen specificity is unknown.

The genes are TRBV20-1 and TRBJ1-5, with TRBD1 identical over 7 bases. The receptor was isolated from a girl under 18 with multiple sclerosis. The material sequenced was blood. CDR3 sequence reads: CSALTGRDQPQHF. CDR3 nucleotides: TGCAGTGCGCTGACAGGGAGAGATCAGCCCCAGCATTTT.